This passage covers 27 T cell receptor beta chains from one sample sequenced in a study of blood T cell repertoires in COVID-19. Here immunoSEQ multiplex PCR was the method, and the copy in TCRdb shows in-frame clones only, minus some. The sample has more than 250,000 clones; roughly 91% are singletons. Material for sequencing was peripheral blood. Every receptor here comes from a man aged 50-59 years with active or convalescent COVID-19.

V gene TRBV28 combines with J gene TRBJ2-1; possible D gene TRBD2, 6 bases. V was clipped by 4 bases and J by 4 bases, with 17 bases between them. Germline-derived CDR1 and CDR2 are MDHEN and SYDVKM. The CDR3 sequence is 16 residues long. The CDR3 DNA reads TGTGCCAGCAGTTCCCTAGCGCCCTTTACGTACAATGAGCAGTTCTTC. Residues: CASSSLAPFTYNEQFF. The whole variable domain, remainder taken from reference TRBV28 and TRBJ2-1, is DVKVTQSSRYLVKRTGEKVFLECVQDMDHENMFWYRQDPGLGLRLIYFSYDVKMKEKGDIPEGYSVSREKKERFSLILESASTNQTSMYLCASSSLAPFTYNEQFFGPGTRLTVL.

The rearrangement uses TRBV27 and TRBJ1-5; D is ambiguous. The CDR3 runs to 14 residues. V lost 9 bases to trimming and J lost 3 bases, with 15 bases between them. Germline CDR1 and CDR2: MNHEY and SMNVEV (reference sequence). CDR3 sequence reads: CASRGIGDNQPQHF. The CDR3 DNA sequence: TGTGCCAGTAGAGGGATCGGGGACAATCAGCCCCAGCATTTT.

The chain links TRBV7-9 to TRBJ2-7, with 12 positions matching TRBD2. V was clipped by 5 bases and J by 6 bases; unmatched bases: 14. CDR1 is SEHNR, CDR2 FQNEAQ, per germline (reference sequence). CDR3 size: 17 residues. The CDR3 here is CASSPRLAGVLAGEQYF. The CDR3 region has the DNA TGTGCCAGCAGCCCGCGACTAGCGGGAGTCTTGGCCGGCGAGCAGTACTTC.

This clone was picked up a small number of times. The chain's CDR3 is CASGLVPHSEAFF. The DNA of the CDR3 is TGTGCTAGTGGTTTGGTACCACACAGTGAAGCTTTCTTT. This rearrangement joins TRBV12-5 to TRBJ1-1; D is unclear. Between the trimmed V and J ends, which lost 0 bases and 7 bases, there was a span of 9 bases. The CDR3 has 13 residues. Germline lookup yields CDR1 LGHNT and CDR2 FRNRAP.

This chain joins TRBV11-2 and TRBJ2-3; D perhaps matches TRBD1 (6 bases). Germline CDR1 reads SGHAT; CDR2 reads FQNNGV. This CDR3 contains 15 residues. V lost 5 bases, J lost 1 base, and 13 bases lay in between. DNA for the CDR3: TGTGCCAGCAGCCCCGGACAGCCAGGCACAGATACGCAGTATTTT. Protein: CASSPGQPGTDTQYF.

The chain recombines TRBV30 with TRBJ1-1; no clear D. Germline V gene lookup returns CDR1 GTSNPN and CDR2 SVGIG (reference sequence). V was trimmed by 2 bases and J by 7 bases, leaving 17 bases between them. The length of the CDR3 is 14 residues. CDR3 in amino acids: CAWSPLPSDYEAFF. CDR3 nucleotides: TGTGCCTGGAGTCCCCTACCCTCGGACTATGAAGCTTTCTTT.

V usage is TRBV4-1 and J usage is TRBJ1-5; 9 bases fit TRBD1. Germline V gene lookup returns CDR1 MGHRA and CDR2 YSYEKL. This CDR3 contains 15 residues. V gave up 4 bases and J gave up 6 bases; unmatched junction bases: 7. As DNA, the CDR3 is TGCGCCAGCAGCCTAGGGACAGGGTACAGTCAGCCCCAGCATTTT. It specifies CASSLGTGYSQPQHF.

As concerns this clone: At one of its ends the junction is not consistent with the germline gene, which may arise from a read error. The J gene is TRBJ2-3, the V gene TRBV7-2, with 11 bases fitting TRBD1. Germline V lookup: CDR1 SGHTA, CDR2 FQGNSA. The CDR3 extends over 17 amino acids. The CDR3 loop reads CASSSLPGQGGTDTQYF. The CDR3 DNA reads TGTGCCAGCAGCTCTCTCCCGGGACAGGGGGGCACGGATACGCAGTATTTT.

The CDR3 DNA sequence: TGTGCCAGCAGCGTAGGACTAGCCCCTAGCACAGATACGCAGTATTTT. It encodes CASSVGLAPSTDTQYF. The rearrangement joins TRBV9 to TRBJ2-3, with TRBD2 matching over 7 bases. This CDR3 comprises 16 residues. Germline trimming cut 0 bases from V and 0 bases from J; bases unmatched to any gene: 4. Germline V gene lookup returns CDR1 SGDLS and CDR2 YYNGEE.

The chain links TRBV5-1 to TRBJ1-1, with D hard to call. This CDR3 region has 15 residues. Germline V gives CDR1 SGHRS, CDR2 YFSETQ. V was cut by 4 bases and J by 6 bases, with 19 bases left in between. Written as DNA, the CDR3 is TGCGCCAGCAGCAGGCGTCCGGACGGGAGCGCTGAAGCTTTCTTT. This gives the protein CASSRRPDGSAEAFF.

The chain uses TRBV7-9 and TRBJ2-1, with D possibly TRBD1 on 6 matching bases. The CDR3 has 17 amino acids. V gave up 0 bases and J gave up 7 bases, with 19 bases separating them. Germline CDR1 and CDR2: SEHNR and FQNEAQ (reference sequence). CDR3 bases: TGTGCCAGCAGCTTAGCATTTCGGCAGGGGCGAGTAAATGAGCAGTTCTTC. Protein: CASSLAFRQGRVNEQFF.

This clone showed up just a few times. This chain connects TRBV30 to TRBJ2-1, with 10 nucleotides matching TRBD2. The CDR3 totals 16 residues. Losses at the gene ends were 3 bases for V and 8 bases for J; bases not matched to a gene: 13. Germline V gene lookup returns CDR1 GTSNPN and CDR2 SVGIG (reference sequence). The CDR3 region is CAWRGPGLALVDEQFF. In DNA, the CDR3 is TGTGCCTGGAGGGGACCGGGACTAGCGTTGGTGGATGAGCAGTTCTTC.

This chain connects TRBV7-3 to TRBJ1-1, with no clear D. Trimming took 2 bases from V and 1 from J, leaving 8 bases between them. Germline CDR1 and CDR2: SGHTA and FQGTGA. The CDR3 loop spans 14 amino acids. The CDR3 is CASSLGRQNTEAFF. In DNA, the CDR3 is TGTGCCAGCAGCTTAGGCAGGCAGAACACTGAAGCTTTCTTT.

The sample holds a few counts of this clone. The J gene is TRBJ1-6, the V gene TRBV28; TRBD1 agrees at 8 bases. Germline values: CDR1 MDHEN, CDR2 SYDVKM. V lost 5 bases to trimming and J lost 10 bases; unmatched junction nucleotides: 10. This CDR3 region has 15 residues. CDR3: CASSPLDRGGSPLHF. CDR3 bases: TGTGCCAGCAGTCCGCTAGACAGGGGTGGCTCACCCCTCCACTTT.

The rearrangement uses TRBV24-1 and TRBJ2-7; TRBD2 agrees at 7 bases. V shed 4 bases and J 1 base; nucleotides not matched to a gene: 6. CDR1 and CDR2 from the germline V gene are KGHDR and SFDVKD. CDR3 length: 15 amino acids. Here the CDR3 reads CATSESSGRSYEQYF. As DNA, the CDR3 is TGTGCCACCAGTGAATCTAGCGGTAGGTCCTACGAGCAGTACTTC.

The chain carries TRBV10-3 and TRBJ2-2; 10 bases match TRBD2. There are 15 residues in the CDR3. Germline CDR1 reads ENHRY; CDR2 reads SYGVKD. Unmatched junction bases numbered 6, after V lost 10 bases and J lost 1 base. The CDR3 DNA reads TGTGCCACCTGGACTAGCGGACTGAACACCGGGGAGCTGTTTTTT. It translates to CATWTSGLNTGELFF.

The V call is TRBV7-2, the J call TRBJ1-2; the match to TRBD1 covers 8 bases. This CDR3 has 15 residues. V trimming: 5 bases; J trimming: 6 bases; junction bases outside the gene matches: 11. Per the germline V gene, CDR1 is SGHTA and CDR2 is FQGNSA. Here the CDR3 DNA reads TGTGCCAGCAGCCCTTGGAGGACAGGGTCGGATGGCTACACCTTC. Encoded protein: CASSPWRTGSDGYTF.

The gene calls are TRBV27 and TRBJ2-7; D is possibly TRBD2 (6 bases). The CDR3 covers 14 residues. The V gene's germline CDR1 is MNHEY and CDR2 SMNVEV (reference sequence). V was shortened by 3 bases and J by 3 bases, with 12 bases between the two germline ends. The CDR3 protein is CASSFTGDFYEQYF. As DNA, the CDR3 is TGTGCCAGCAGTTTTACGGGGGACTTCTACGAGCAGTACTTC.

This clone appeared a single time. The V and J genes are TRBV19 and TRBJ2-5; 8 bases match TRBD2. Losses at the gene ends were 8 bases for V and 5 bases for J; bases not matched to a gene: 10. The CDR3 length is 14 residues. Germline V lookup: CDR1 LNHDA, CDR2 SQIVND (reference sequence). CDR3: CASRGLGRRETQYF. For the CDR3, the DNA is TGTGCCAGTCGGGGACTAGGCAGGAGGGAGACCCAGTACTTC. The whole variable domain, remainder taken from reference TRBV19 and TRBJ2-5, is DGGITQSPKYLFRKEGQNVTLSCEQNLNHDAMYWYRQDPGQGLRLIYYSQIVNDFQKGDIAEGYSVSREKKESFPLTVTSAQKNPTAFYLCASRGLGRRETQYFGPGTRLLVL.

The gene calls are TRBV6-6 and TRBJ1-2; maybe TRBD1 (5 bases). This CDR3 is 16 amino acids long. CDR1 is MNHNY, CDR2 SVGAGI, per germline (reference sequence). V was cut by 2 bases and J by 4 bases, with 17 bases left in between. The CDR3 loop reads CASSYTRDLAFYGYTF. The CDR3 DNA sequence: TGTGCCAGCAGTTACACACGGGACTTGGCGTTCTATGGCTACACCTTC.

The chain joins TRBV18 to TRBJ1-1, with 7 bases aligning to TRBD1. Per the germline V gene, CDR1 is KGHSH and CDR2 is LQKENI. The CDR3 is 16 residues long. Germline trimming cut 6 bases from V and 1 base from J; bases unmatched to any gene: 11. Here the CDR3 reads CASSPGTASSNTEAFF. For the CDR3, the DNA is TGTGCCAGCTCCCCCGGGACAGCTAGTTCGAACACTGAAGCTTTCTTT. Together with reference TRBV18 and TRBJ1-1, the CDR3 gives the full variable domain: NAGVMQNPRHLVRRRGQEARLRCSPMKGHSHVYWYRQLPEEGLKFMVYLQKENIIDESGMPKERFSAEFPKEGPSILRIQQVVRGDSAAYFCASSPGTASSNTEAFFGQGTRLTVV.

The V gene is TRBV13, the J gene TRBJ2-2; 8 positions match TRBD1. The length of the CDR3 is 13 residues. Germline V gives CDR1 PRHDT, CDR2 FYEKMQ (reference sequence). V dropped 6 bases and J dropped 7; count of bases not matched to a gene: 4. This CDR3 reads CASSRQGNGELFF. The CDR3 DNA follows: TGTGCCAGCAGTCGACAGGGGAACGGGGAGCTGTTTTTT.

The chain joins TRBV12-3 or TRBV12-4 to TRBJ2-7; weak D call: TRBD2 (6 bases). V was trimmed by 2 bases and J by 7 bases, leaving 12 bases between them. The CDR3 is 13 residues long. The CDR3 here is CASSLWQGGEQYF. The CDR3 region has the DNA TGTGCCAGCAGTTTATGGCAGGGAGGTGAGCAGTACTTC.

The chain joins TRBV25-1 to TRBJ1-3; unclear D gene. The V end was cut by 1 base, the J end by 0 bases, with 7 bases between. The CDR3 spans 15 residues. CDR1 and CDR2 (germline): MGHDK, SYGVNS. CDR3 in DNA: TGTGCCAGCAGTGAATGGGCACGCTCTGGAAACACCATATATTTT. This codes for CASSEWARSGNTIYF.

The rearrangement links TRBV24-1 to TRBJ1-3, with 7 bases matching TRBD1. Germline V CDR1 and CDR2: KGHDR, SFDVKD. The CDR3 sequence is 16 residues long. The V and J ends lost 5 bases and 3 bases, in that order; junction bases with no gene match: 9. The chain's CDR3 is CATSVVDRANGNTIYF. The CDR3 DNA is TGTGCCACCAGTGTTGTAGACAGGGCTAATGGAAACACCATATATTTT.

This clone was observed once. The rearrangement links TRBV27 to TRBJ1-2; maybe TRBD1 (5 bases). The ends were cut back, 1 base at V and 10 bases at J, with 16 bases in the middle. Per the germline V gene, CDR1 is MNHEY and CDR2 is SMNVEV (reference sequence). The length of the CDR3 is 14 residues. The CDR3 bases are TGTGCCAGCAGTTTATTACGAGGGACTGGTGACTACACCTTC. Translated, it gives CASSLLRGTGDYTF.

This clone was detected only once. The CDR3 spells CASSSPGYKGQGYQPQHF. Here the CDR3 DNA reads TGTGCCAGCAGCTCTCCAGGTTATAAGGGACAGGGATATCAGCCCCAGCATTTT. The chain links TRBV5-4 to TRBJ1-5; 9 bases are a match to TRBD1. The CDR3 consists of 18 residues. From germline, CDR1 is SGHNT and CDR2 YYREEE (reference sequence). The junction had 15 bases not matched to a gene; V was cut back by 3 bases and J by 5 bases. The full variable domain, with the rest looked up from reference TRBV5-4 and TRBJ1-5, is ETGVTQSPTHLIKTRGQQVTLRCSSQSGHNTVSWYQQALGQGPQFIFQYYREEENGRGNFPPRFSGLQFPNYSSELNVNALELDDSALYLCASSSPGYKGQGYQPQHFGDGTRLSIL.